This T cell receptor (beta chain) was retrieved from a study of vaccination and CD4 T cells after COVID-19. Whole-study context: Convalescent patients gave post-COVID blood a median about 91 days post-diagnosis, range 35 to 161. Overlapping SARS-CoV-2, HCoV-NL63, HCoV-OC43 and HCoV-229E spike peptides were used to stimulate cells.

The treatment is: roughly 10-day PBMC culture with coronavirus spike peptide pools or control peptides (ViraFEST assay). Points on this clonotype: The antigen is not known.

The assay that was used to sequence DNA from cultured CD4+ T cells was the Oncomine TCR Beta short-read assay. MiXCR was run by TCRdb on the PCR reads, yielding one entry per CDR3 protein. This sample has about 17,000 distinct CDR3 sequences, with less than 50% found just once. This CDR3 has 17 amino acids. Trimming took 5 bases from V and 7 from J, leaving 21 bases between them. Germline-derived CDR1 and CDR2 are MNHEY and SMNVEV (reference sequence). The sample comprised CD4+ T cells from blood, cultured in vitro. The clonotype originates from a human donor who had recovered from COVID-19. This chain joins TRBV27 and TRBJ1-6; possibly TRBD1 for D (6 bases). CDR3 sequence (DNA): TGTGCCAGCAGTCGATCTCGCACAGGGCTTCCCAATTCACCCCTCCACTTT. Translated, it gives CASSRSRTGLPNSPLHF.